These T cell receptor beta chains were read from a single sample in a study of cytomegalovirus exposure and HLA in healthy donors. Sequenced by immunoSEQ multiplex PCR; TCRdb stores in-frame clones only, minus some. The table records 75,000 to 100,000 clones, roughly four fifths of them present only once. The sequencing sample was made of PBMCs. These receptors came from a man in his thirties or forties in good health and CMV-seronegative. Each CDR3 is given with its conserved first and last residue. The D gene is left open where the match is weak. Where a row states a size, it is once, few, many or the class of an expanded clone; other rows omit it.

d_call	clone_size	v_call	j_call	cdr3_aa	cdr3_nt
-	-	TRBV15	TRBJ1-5	CATSGERNRADQPQHF	TGTGCCACCAGCGGAGAGAGAAACAGGGCGGATCAGCCCCAGCATTTT
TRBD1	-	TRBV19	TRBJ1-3	CASSGQVGNTIYF	TGTGCCAGTAGCGGACAGGTTGGAAACACCATATATTTT
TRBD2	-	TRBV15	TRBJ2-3	CATSRVAGVPDTQYF	TGTGCCACCAGCAGAGTGGCGGGAGTTCCAGATACGCAGTATTTT
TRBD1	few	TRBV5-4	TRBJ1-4	CASRRDREKLFF	TGTGCCAGCAGACGGGACAGGGAAAAACTGTTTTTT
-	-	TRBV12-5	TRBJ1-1	CASGLDRGTEAFF	TGTGCTAGTGGTTTGGATAGGGGCACTGAAGCTTTCTTT
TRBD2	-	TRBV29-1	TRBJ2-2	CSATGLLNTGELFF	TGCAGCGCCACGGGACTACTGAACACCGGGGAGCTGTTTTTT
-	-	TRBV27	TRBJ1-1	CASSLGPMNTEAFF	TGTGCCAGCAGTTTAGGGCCGATGAACACTGAAGCTTTCTTT
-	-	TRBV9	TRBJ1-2	CAGSVALGADGYTF	TGTGCCGGCAGCGTAGCTCTGGGGGCTGATGGCTACACCTTC
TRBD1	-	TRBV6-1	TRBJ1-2	CASSEAGDRAYYGYTF	TGTGCCAGCAGTGAAGCGGGGGACAGAGCATACTATGGCTACACCTTC
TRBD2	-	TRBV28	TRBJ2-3	CASSPAGTSFGKDTQYF	TGTGCCAGCAGTCCAGCCGGGACTAGCTTTGGGAAGGATACGCAGTATTTT
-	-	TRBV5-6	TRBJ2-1	CASSLFTYEQFF	TGTGCCAGCAGCTTGTTCACTTATGAGCAGTTCTTC
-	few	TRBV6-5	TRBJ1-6	CASRPPGGEPSPLHF	TGTGCCAGCAGGCCCCCCGGTGGGGAGCCCTCACCCCTCCACTTT
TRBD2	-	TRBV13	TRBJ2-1	CASSSIGTSYNEQFF	TGTGCCAGCAGCTCAATCGGGACTAGCTACAATGAGCAGTTCTTC
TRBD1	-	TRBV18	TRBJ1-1	CASSSQGQINTEAFF	TGTGCCAGCTCATCACAGGGACAGATTAACACTGAAGCTTTCTTT
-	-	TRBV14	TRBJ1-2	CASSQGRGGYGYTF	TGTGCCAGCAGCCAAGGGAGGGGAGGCTATGGCTACACCTTC
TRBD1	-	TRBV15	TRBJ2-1	CATSRGQGIYNEQFF	TGTGCCACCAGCAGAGGACAGGGGATTTACAATGAGCAGTTCTTC
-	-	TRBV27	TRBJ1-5	CASSFRNQPQHF	TGTGCCAGCAGTTTTCGGAATCAGCCCCAGCATTTT
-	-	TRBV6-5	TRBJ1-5	CASRREGHSNQPQHF	TGTGCCAGCAGACGAGAAGGACATAGCAATCAGCCCCAGCATTTT
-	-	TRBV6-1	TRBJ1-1	CASSEFWAGGGQAFF	TGTGCCAGCAGTGAATTTTGGGCAGGAGGAGGGCAAGCTTTCTTT
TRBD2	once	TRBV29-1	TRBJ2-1	CSPRGLAGRSEQFF	TGCAGCCCCCGCGGGTTAGCGGGCCGCAGTGAGCAGTTCTTC
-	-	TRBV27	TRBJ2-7	CASSLSTRPGHHYEQYF	TGTGCCAGCAGTTTATCGACAAGGCCGGGACACCACTACGAGCAGTACTTC
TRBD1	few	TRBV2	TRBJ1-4	CASSGTGGMGKLFF	TGTGCCAGCAGTGGGACAGGGGGCATGGGAAAACTGTTTTTT
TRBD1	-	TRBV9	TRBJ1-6	CASSDRTGTSSPLHF	TGTGCCAGCAGCGACCGGACAGGGACCAGTTCACCCCTCCACTTT
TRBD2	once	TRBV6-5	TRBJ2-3	CASTPWGLETDTQYF	TGTGCCAGCACCCCATGGGGACTAGAGACAGATACGCAGTATTTT
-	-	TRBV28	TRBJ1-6	CASSLFQGIESPLHF	TGTGCCAGCAGTTTATTTCAGGGAATAGAATCACCCCTCCACTTT
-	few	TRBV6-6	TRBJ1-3	CASRATEISGNTIYF	TGTGCCAGCAGAGCTACAGAGATCTCTGGAAACACCATATATTTT
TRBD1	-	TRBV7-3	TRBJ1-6	CASSLQGASYNSPLHF	TGTGCCAGCAGCTTACAGGGGGCTTCCTATAATTCACCCCTCCACTTT
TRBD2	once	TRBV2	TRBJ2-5	CASTGTSGRAGKTQYF	TGTGCCAGCACCGGGACTAGCGGGAGGGCCGGTAAGACCCAGTACTTC
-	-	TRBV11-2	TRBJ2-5	CASSLDSDQYF	TGTGCCAGCAGCTTAGATAGCGACCAGTACTTC
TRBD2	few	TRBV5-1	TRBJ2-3	CASSSRTSGSTDTQYF	TGCGCCAGCAGCTCGAGGACTAGCGGGAGCACAGATACGCAGTATTTT
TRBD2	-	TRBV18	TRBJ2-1	CASSSAGGEIEQFF	TGTGCCAGCTCGTCGGCGGGAGGAGAAATTGAGCAGTTCTTC
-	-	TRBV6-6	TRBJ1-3	CAGGGDSGNTIYF	TGTGCCGGAGGGGGGGACTCTGGAAACACCATATATTTT
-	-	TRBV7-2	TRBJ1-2	CASSLDMNYGYTF	TGTGCCAGCAGCTTAGATATGAACTATGGCTACACCTTC
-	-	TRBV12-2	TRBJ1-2	CASRPSGQGAPDYGYTF	TGTGCAAGTCGCCCGTCGGGACAGGGGGCCCCAGACTATGGCTACACCTTC
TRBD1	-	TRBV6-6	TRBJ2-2	CASNERDSNTGELFF	TGTGCCAGCAATGAACGGGACAGCAACACCGGGGAGCTGTTTTTT
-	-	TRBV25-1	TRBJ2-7	CASSESPLDRSSYEQYF	TGTGCCAGCAGTGAATCCCCCCTAGACAGGAGCTCCTACGAGCAGTACTTC
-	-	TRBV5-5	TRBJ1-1	CASSATGPNTEAFF	TGTGCCAGCAGCGCGACAGGACCGAACACTGAAGCTTTCTTT
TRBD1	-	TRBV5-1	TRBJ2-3	CASSLQWTGGTDTQYF	TGCGCCAGCAGCTTGCAGTGGACAGGGGGCACAGATACGCAGTATTTT
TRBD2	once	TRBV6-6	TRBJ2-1	CASERELYNEQFF	TGTGCCAGCGAGCGGGAGTTGTACAATGAGCAGTTCTTC
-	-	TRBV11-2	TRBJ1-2	CASSPTGAANYGYTF	TGTGCCAGCAGCCCCACAGGAGCCGCTAACTATGGCTACACCTTC
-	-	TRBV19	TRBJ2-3	CASAISLGTAGDTQYF	TGTGCCAGTGCCATATCCCTCGGGACTGCGGGCGATACGCAGTATTTT
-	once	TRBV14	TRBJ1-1	CASSPRGGAMNTEAFF	TGTGCCAGCAGCCCTAGGGGGGGAGCCATGAACACTGAAGCTTTCTTT
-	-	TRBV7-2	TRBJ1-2	CASSTQGTYGYTF	TGTGCCAGCAGCACGCAGGGAACCTATGGCTACACCTTC
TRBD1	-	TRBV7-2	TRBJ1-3	CASSFTGTGDENTIYF	TGTGCCAGCAGCTTTACCGGGACAGGGGACGAAAACACCATATATTTT
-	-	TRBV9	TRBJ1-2	CASSVGAGTNYGYTF	TGTGCCAGCAGCGTAGGGGCGGGCACTAACTATGGCTACACCTTC
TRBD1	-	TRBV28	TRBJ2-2	CASSPLGTGRASTGELFF	TGTGCCAGCAGTCCCTTAGGGACAGGCCGGGCGAGCACCGGGGAGCTGTTTTTT
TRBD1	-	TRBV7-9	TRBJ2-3	CASSTRTGVRFTDTQYF	TGTGCCAGCAGCACGCGGACAGGGGTCCGATTCACAGATACGCAGTATTTT
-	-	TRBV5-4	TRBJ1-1	CASSLRDTEAFF	TGTGCCAGCAGCTTACGGGACACTGAAGCTTTCTTT
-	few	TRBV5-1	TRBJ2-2	CASSLGTLTAGELFF	TGCGCCAGCAGCTTGGGAACGCTTACGGCCGGGGAGCTGTTTTTT
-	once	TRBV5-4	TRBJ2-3	CASSTNRGGDTDTQYF	TGTGCCAGCAGCACAAATAGAGGGGGTGACACAGATACGCAGTATTTT
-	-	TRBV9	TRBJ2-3	CASSVGASGSLRFTDTQYF	TGTGCCAGCAGCGTAGGCGCGAGCGGATCCCTCAGATTCACAGATACGCAGTATTTT
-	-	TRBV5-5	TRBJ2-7	CASSDQASYEQYF	TGTGCCAGCAGTGACCAGGCATCCTACGAGCAGTACTTC
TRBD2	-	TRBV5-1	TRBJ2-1	CASSPLAGAGNEQFF	TGCGCCAGCAGCCCACTAGCGGGAGCCGGCAATGAGCAGTTCTTC